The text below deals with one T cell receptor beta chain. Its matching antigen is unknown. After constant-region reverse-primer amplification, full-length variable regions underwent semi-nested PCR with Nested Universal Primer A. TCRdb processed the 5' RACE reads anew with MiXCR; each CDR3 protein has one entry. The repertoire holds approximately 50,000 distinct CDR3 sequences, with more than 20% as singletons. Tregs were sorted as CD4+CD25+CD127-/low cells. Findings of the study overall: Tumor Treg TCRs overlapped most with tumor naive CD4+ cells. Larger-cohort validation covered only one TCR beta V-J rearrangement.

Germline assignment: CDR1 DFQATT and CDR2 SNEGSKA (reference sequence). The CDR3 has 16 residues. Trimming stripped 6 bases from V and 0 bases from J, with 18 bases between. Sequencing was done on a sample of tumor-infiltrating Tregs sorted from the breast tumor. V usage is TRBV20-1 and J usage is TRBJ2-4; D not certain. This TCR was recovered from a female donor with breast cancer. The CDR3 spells CSARLQLGLAKNIQYF. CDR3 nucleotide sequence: TGCAGTGCCCGACTCCAGCTGGGGTTAGCCAAAAACATTCAGTACTTC.